The 19 T cell receptor beta chains presented below share a single source sample, sequenced in a study of OX40 agonist ivuxolimab in advanced cancers. This table comes from immunoSEQ multiplex PCR, and its TCRdb copy is limited to in-frame clones, with some not included. The data hold 65,000 to 85,000 clones, with around 90% observed a single time. The material was CD4+ or CD8+ T cells sorted from blood, obtained in a trial of the OX40 agonist ivuxolimab. The receptors shown here come from an adult with an advanced solid tumor such as melanoma, head and neck, liver or kidney cancer.

The chain couples TRBV5-1 to TRBJ2-5; perhaps D is TRBD1 or TRBD2 (6 bases each). CDR3 length: 13 amino acids. Trimming pared 5 bases from V and 1 base from J, leaving 9 bases between. Germline V CDR1 and CDR2: SGHRS, YFSETQ. CDR3 amino acids: CASSGGPQETQYF. CDR3 DNA: TGCGCCAGCAGTGGGGGGCCCCAAGAGACCCAGTACTTC.

The chain carries TRBV6-7 and TRBJ2-1; the D gene is possibly TRBD2 (7 bases). TRBV6-7 is flagged as an ORF with uncertain function. The CDR3 covers 13 residues. V lost 6 bases and J lost 15, with 21 bases in between. The CDR3 protein is CASRTGTMKRRFF. CDR3 nucleotides: TGTGCCAGCAGAACAGGGACTATGAAACGTCGGTTCTTC.

The V and J genes are TRBV10-3 and TRBJ1-2; TRBD1 matches 7 bases. Germline loops: CDR1 ENHRY, CDR2 SYGVKD. The ends lost 10 bases at V and 5 bases at J; junction bases unmatched: 10. The CDR3 spans 13 residues. CDR3 sequence: CASEGTGAYGYTF. CDR3 nucleotide sequence: TGTGCCAGCGAAGGAACAGGGGCGTATGGCTACACCTTC.

The chain links TRBV2 to TRBJ1-1, with no clear D. CDR1 SNHLY and CDR2 FYNNEI come from the germline V gene. The V end lost 5 bases, the J end lost 1 base, and 2 bases lay between the germline ends. The CDR3 is 11 residues long. In DNA form, the CDR3 reads TGTGCCAGCAGTTGGAACACTGAAGCTTTCTTT. Translating gives CASSWNTEAFF.

The V call is TRBV7-2, the J call TRBJ2-1; the match to TRBD1 covers 8 bases. Germline CDR1 reads SGHTA; CDR2 reads FQGNSA. J lost 7 bases, V lost 4 bases, and 12 bases had no gene match. CDR3 size: 16 residues. CDR3 amino acids: CASSSQGRTGSNEQFF. CDR3 coding DNA: TGTGCCAGCAGCTCCCAGGGGAGGACAGGGTCTAATGAGCAGTTCTTC.

The V gene is TRBV19, the J gene TRBJ2-1; D gene uncertain. The V and J ends lost 2 bases and 1 base respectively, with 3 bases between them. CDR3 length: 13 residues. CDR1 is LNHDA, CDR2 SQIVND, per germline (reference sequence). The CDR3 protein is CASSIRSYNEQFF. CDR3 DNA: TGTGCCAGTAGTATAAGGTCCTACAATGAGCAGTTCTTC.

The chain is built from TRBV30 and TRBJ2-7; 9 nucleotides line up with TRBD1. Germline values: CDR1 GTSNPN, CDR2 SVGIG (reference sequence). With V trimmed by 4 bases and J by 6 bases, 10 bases remained unmatched. The CDR3 is 14 residues long. CDR3 sequence: CAWTPGTGQGEQYF. DNA for the CDR3: TGTGCCTGGACCCCCGGGACAGGGCAGGGCGAGCAGTACTTC. The entire variable domain, with the rest obtained from reference TRBV30 and TRBJ2-7, is as follows: SQTIHQWPATLVQPVGSPLSLECTVEGTSNPNLYWYRQAAGRGLQLLFYSVGIGQISSEVPQNLSASRPQDRQFILSSKKLLLSDSGFYLCAWTPGTGQGEQYFGPGTRLTVT.

This chain uses TRBV28 with TRBJ2-7; TRBD2 might be the D (5 bases). In germline, CDR1 is MDHEN, CDR2 SYDVKM. This CDR3 comprises 12 residues. V was clipped by 6 bases and J by 7 bases, with 13 bases between them. As DNA, the CDR3 is TGTGCCAGCAGCGTCCCCGGAGGAGAGCAGTACTTC. Translated, it gives CASSVPGGEQYF.

The chain employs TRBV5-6 and TRBJ1-3; D unresolved. Germline V gives CDR1 SGHDT, CDR2 YYEEEE. The CDR3 length is 17 residues. Trimming shortened V by 3 bases and J by 0 bases, and 16 bases separated the two germline ends. Written as DNA, the CDR3 is TGTGCCAGCAGCTCCGGCGGGAGGGTCCTCTCTGGAAACACCATATATTTT. It specifies CASSSGGRVLSGNTIYF.

The V gene is TRBV30, the J gene TRBJ1-6, with D possibly matching TRBD1 (5 bases). V lost 3 bases and J lost 3, with 15 bases in between. The CDR3 runs to 16 residues. Per the germline V gene, CDR1 is GTSNPN and CDR2 is SVGIG (reference sequence). CDR3 sequence reads: CAWSSGGGDYNSPLHF. The DNA of the CDR3 is TGTGCCTGGAGCTCGGGTGGGGGGGACTATAATTCACCCCTCCACTTT.

The V call is TRBV28, the J call TRBJ1-2; 7 nucleotides match TRBD1. The CDR3 is made up of 13 amino acids. J gave up 6 bases and V 7 bases, and 8 bases lay outside the gene matches. The germline CDR1 and CDR2 sequences are MDHEN and SYDVKM. This chain's CDR3 is CASTPDRSNGYTF. Here the CDR3 DNA reads TGTGCCAGCACCCCGGACAGGTCAAATGGCTACACCTTC.

This clone was seen only a few times. The gene calls are TRBV6-6 and TRBJ1-2; D perhaps matches TRBD1 (6 bases). Germline-derived CDR1 and CDR2 are MNHNY and SVGAGI (reference sequence). The CDR3 totals 13 residues. V was trimmed by 7 bases and J by 5 bases, leaving 14 bases between them. DNA for the CDR3: TGTGCCAGCACCTCTCCGGGGGCATATGGCTACACCTTC. Protein sequence: CASTSPGAYGYTF.

This clone was observed once. This chain joins TRBV19 and TRBJ2-7; 9 bases agree with TRBD1. Germline V gene lookup returns CDR1 LNHDA and CDR2 SQIVND (reference sequence). The CDR3 runs to 14 residues. V trimming: 10 bases; J trimming: 0 bases; junction bases outside the gene matches: 7. The CDR3 DNA reads as TGTGCCACCGCGGACAGGGGAACCTCCTACGAGCAGTACTTC. This codes for CATADRGTSYEQYF. Complete variable domain (other parts from reference TRBV19 and TRBJ2-7): DGGITQSPKYLFRKEGQNVTLSCEQNLNHDAMYWYRQDPGQGLRLIYYSQIVNDFQKGDIAEGYSVSREKKESFPLTVTSAQKNPTAFYLCATADRGTSYEQYFGPGTRLTVT.

This rearrangement joins TRBV6-5 to TRBJ2-7; 15 bases are shared with TRBD2. The V gene's germline CDR1 is MNHEY and CDR2 SVGAGI. After removal of 4 bases from V and 2 bases from J, the junction contained 3 bases not matched to a gene. The CDR3 sequence is 16 residues long. CDR3 bases: TGTGCCAGCAGTTGGACTAGCGGGGGGGGCACCTACGAGCAGTACTTC. This translates into CASSWTSGGGTYEQYF.

V is TRBV19 and J is TRBJ2-5; 7 positions match TRBD1. The CDR3 runs to 15 residues. J lost 1 base, V lost 4 bases, and 6 bases had no gene match. Per germline, CDR1 LNHDA and CDR2 SQIVND (reference sequence). CDR3 nucleotides: TGTGCCAGTAGTACCCCAAGACAGGGCCAAGAGACCCAGTACTTC. This codes for CASSTPRQGQETQYF.

This chain links TRBV29-1 with TRBJ2-5, with D unresolved. From germline, CDR1 is SQVTM and CDR2 ANQGSEA. The CDR3 is 13 amino acids. Trimming shortened V by 6 bases and J by 1 base, and 12 bases separated the two germline ends. The DNA of the CDR3 is TGCAGCGTCTTCGGAGACATCCAAGAGACCCAGTACTTC. This encodes CSVFGDIQETQYF.

The chain has TRBV15 and TRBJ2-3; perhaps TRBD1 as D (6 bases). V gave up 3 bases and J gave up 5 bases, with 9 bases separating them. The CDR3 loop spans 13 amino acids. In germline, CDR1 is LNHNV, CDR2 YYDKDF (reference sequence). CDR3 protein: CATSRADRDTQYF. CDR3 in DNA: TGTGCCACCAGCAGGGCGGACAGAGATACGCAGTATTTT.

This chain joins TRBV7-6 and TRBJ2-3; 8 bases match TRBD2. V gave up 1 base and J gave up 8 bases; unmatched junction bases: 14. Germline assignment: CDR1 SGHVS and CDR2 FNYEAQ. The CDR3 sequence is 17 residues long. DNA for the CDR3: TGTGCCAGCAGCTTAGGCGCGGGAACTAGCGGTAGGGGTACGCAGTATTTT. It encodes CASSLGAGTSGRGTQYF.

V gene TRBV11-3 combines with J gene TRBJ2-7; 11 bases match TRBD2. This CDR3 contains 14 residues. J was trimmed by 2 bases and V by 8 bases; bases with no gene match: 5. The germline gives CDR1 SGHNT, CDR2 YENEEA. CDR3: CASSGTSGTYEQYF. The DNA for the CDR3 is TGTGCCAGCTCAGGGACTAGCGGTACCTACGAGCAGTACTTC.